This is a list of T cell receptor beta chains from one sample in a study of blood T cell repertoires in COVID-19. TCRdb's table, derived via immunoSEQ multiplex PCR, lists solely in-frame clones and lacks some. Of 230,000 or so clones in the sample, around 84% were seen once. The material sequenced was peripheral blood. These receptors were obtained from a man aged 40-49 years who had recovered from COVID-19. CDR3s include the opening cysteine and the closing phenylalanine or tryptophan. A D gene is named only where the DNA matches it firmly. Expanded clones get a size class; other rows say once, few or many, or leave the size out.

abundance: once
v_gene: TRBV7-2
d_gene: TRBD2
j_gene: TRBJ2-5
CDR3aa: CASSRERGQETQYF

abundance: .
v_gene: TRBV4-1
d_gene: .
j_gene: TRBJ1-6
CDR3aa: CASSQGWAGDKRSPLHF

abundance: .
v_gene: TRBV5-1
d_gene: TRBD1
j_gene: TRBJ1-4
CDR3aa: CASSGGQGFEKLFF

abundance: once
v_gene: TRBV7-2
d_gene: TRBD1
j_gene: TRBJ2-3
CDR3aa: CASNRGQGSTDTQYF

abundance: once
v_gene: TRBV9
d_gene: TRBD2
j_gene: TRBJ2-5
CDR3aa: CASSETTGTRVTQYF

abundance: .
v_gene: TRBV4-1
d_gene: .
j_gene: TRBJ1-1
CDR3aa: CASSQDGGRALWSTEAFF

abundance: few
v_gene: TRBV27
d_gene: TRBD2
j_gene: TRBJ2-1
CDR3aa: CASSASGPNNEQFF

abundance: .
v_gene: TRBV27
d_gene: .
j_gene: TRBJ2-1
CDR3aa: CASMGGSYNEQFF

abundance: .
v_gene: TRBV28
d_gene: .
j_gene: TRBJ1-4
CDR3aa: CASSLNPNLGEKLFF

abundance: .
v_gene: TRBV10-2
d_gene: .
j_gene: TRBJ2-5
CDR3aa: CASSPVQETQYF

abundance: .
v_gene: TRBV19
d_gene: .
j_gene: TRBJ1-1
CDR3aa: CASRDAPVGSSTEAFF

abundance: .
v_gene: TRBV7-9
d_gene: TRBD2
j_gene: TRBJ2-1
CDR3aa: CASSLAAGGPFNEQFF

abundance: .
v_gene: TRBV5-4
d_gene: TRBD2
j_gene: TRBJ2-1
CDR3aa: CASSLGTSLGNEQFF

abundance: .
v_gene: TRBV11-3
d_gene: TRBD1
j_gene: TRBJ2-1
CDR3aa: CASSSVTGGNEQFF

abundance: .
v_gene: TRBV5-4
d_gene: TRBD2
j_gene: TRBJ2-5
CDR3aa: CASSSTSGGKGETQYF

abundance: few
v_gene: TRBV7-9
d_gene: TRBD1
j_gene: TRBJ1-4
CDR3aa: CASQTGAAEKLFF

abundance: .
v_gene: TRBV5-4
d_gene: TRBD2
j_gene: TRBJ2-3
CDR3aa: CASSLKLAGGTDTQYF

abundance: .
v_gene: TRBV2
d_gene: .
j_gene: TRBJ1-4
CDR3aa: CASSGTIREKLFF

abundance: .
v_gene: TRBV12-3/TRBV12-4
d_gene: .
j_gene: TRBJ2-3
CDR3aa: CASTLRITDTQYF

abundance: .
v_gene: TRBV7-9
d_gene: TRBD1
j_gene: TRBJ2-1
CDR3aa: CASSPPGTGGGEQFF

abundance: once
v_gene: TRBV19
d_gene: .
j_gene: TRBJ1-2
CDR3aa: CASSIGQGPYGYTF

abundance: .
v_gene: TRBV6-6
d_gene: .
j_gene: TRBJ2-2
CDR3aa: CASSPLRERGELFF

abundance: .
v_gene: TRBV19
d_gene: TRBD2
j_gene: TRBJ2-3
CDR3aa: CATKGLAGTDTQYF

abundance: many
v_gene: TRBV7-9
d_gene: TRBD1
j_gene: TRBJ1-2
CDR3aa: CASSTRDSDNYGYTF

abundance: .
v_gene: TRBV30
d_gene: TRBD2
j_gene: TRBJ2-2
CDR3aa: CAWSVGWEGTGELFF

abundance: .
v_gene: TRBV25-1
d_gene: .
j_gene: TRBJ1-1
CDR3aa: CASSERYEAFF

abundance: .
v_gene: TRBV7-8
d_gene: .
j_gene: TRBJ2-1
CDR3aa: CASSLDPSSYNEQFF

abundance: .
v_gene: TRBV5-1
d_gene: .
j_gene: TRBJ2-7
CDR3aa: CASRPIGGYEQYF

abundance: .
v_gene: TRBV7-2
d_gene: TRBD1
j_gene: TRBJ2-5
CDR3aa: CASSLAGTDQETQYF

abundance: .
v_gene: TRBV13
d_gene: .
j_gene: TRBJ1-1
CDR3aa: CASSIEQGVEAFF

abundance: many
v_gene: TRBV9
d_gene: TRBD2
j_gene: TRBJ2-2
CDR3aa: CASSARTSGRVYTGELFF

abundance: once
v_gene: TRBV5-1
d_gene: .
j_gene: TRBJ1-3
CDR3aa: CASSSRGGGFSGNTIYF

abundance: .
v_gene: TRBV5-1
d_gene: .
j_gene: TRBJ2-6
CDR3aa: CASSLDEGGPPGANVLTF

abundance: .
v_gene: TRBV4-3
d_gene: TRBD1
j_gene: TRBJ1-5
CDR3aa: CASSQGVGTGRGQPQHF